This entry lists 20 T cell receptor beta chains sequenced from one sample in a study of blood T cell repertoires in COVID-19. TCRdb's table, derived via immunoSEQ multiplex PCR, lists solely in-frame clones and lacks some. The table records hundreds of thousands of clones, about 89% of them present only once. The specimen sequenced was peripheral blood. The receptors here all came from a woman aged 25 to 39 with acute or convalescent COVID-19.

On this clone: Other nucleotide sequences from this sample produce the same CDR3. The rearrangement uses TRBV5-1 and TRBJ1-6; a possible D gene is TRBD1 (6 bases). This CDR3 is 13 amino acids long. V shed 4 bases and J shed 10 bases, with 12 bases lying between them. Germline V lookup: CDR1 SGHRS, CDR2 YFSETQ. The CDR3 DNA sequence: TGCGCCAGCAGCGCAGGGGTCGACTCACCCCTCCACTTT. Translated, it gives CASSAGVDSPLHF.

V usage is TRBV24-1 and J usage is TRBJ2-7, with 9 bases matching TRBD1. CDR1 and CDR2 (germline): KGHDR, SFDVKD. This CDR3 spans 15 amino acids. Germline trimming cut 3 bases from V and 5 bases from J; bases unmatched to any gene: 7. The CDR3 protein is CATSDPGQGFNEQYF. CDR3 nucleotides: TGTGCCACCAGTGATCCGGGACAGGGATTCAACGAGCAGTACTTC.

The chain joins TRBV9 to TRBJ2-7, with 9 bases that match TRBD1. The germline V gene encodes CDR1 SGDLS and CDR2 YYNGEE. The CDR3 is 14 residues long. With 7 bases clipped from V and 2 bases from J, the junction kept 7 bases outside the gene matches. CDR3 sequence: CASSQGTGTYEQYF. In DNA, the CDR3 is TGTGCCAGCTCGCAGGGGACAGGGACCTACGAGCAGTACTTC.

The DNA of the CDR3 is TGTGCCAGCAGCCCCAGGACAGGGCTAGGGGAAAAACTGTTTTTT. Protein: CASSPRTGLGEKLFF. The rearrangement uses TRBV11-2 and TRBJ1-4, with TRBD1 identical over 8 bases. The CDR3 spans 15 residues. Trimming cost V 5 bases and J 8 bases; bases outside gene matches: 10. Per germline, CDR1 SGHAT and CDR2 FQNNGV. Full variable domain (remainder filled in from reference TRBV11-2 and TRBJ1-4): EAGVAQSPRYKIIEKRQSVAFWCNPISGHATLYWYQQILGQGPKLLIQFQNNGVVDDSQLPKDRFSAERLKGVDSTLKIQPAKLEDSAVYLCASSPRTGLGEKLFFGSGTQLSVL.

CDR3 region: CASSVRDRGSEQYF. Here the CDR3 DNA reads TGCGCCAGCAGCGTCCGGGACAGGGGTTCCGAGCAGTACTTC. The chain carries TRBV5-1 and TRBJ2-7; TRBD1 agrees at 10 bases. J lost 6 bases, V lost 4 bases, and 7 bases had no gene match. Per germline, CDR1 SGHRS and CDR2 YFSETQ. The CDR3 is 14 residues long.

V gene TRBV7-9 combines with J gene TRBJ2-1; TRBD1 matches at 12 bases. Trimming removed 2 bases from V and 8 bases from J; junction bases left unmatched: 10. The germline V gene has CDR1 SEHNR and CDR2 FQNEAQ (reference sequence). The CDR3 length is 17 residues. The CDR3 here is CASSLWGQGATGDEQFF. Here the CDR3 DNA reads TGTGCCAGCAGCTTATGGGGACAGGGGGCTACCGGCGATGAGCAGTTCTTC.

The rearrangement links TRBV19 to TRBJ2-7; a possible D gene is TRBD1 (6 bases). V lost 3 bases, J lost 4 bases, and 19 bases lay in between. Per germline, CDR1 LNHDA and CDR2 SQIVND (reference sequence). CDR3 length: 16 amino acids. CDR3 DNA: TGTGCCAGTAGTATGTATCCATGGCAGGGGAAATACGAGCAGTACTTC. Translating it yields CASSMYPWQGKYEQYF.

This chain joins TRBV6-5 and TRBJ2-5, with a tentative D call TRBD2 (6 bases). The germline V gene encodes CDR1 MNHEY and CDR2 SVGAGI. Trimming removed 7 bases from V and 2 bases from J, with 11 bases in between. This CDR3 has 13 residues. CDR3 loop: CASTWGVQETQYF. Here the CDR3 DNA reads TGTGCCAGCACTTGGGGGGTACAAGAGACCCAGTACTTC.

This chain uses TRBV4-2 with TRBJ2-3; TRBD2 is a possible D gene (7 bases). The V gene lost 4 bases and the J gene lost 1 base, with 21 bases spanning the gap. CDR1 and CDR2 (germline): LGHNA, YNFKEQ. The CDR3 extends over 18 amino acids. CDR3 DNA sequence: TGTGCCAGCAGCCGAACTGTGACGCGGGGGCGAGGCACAGATACGCAGTATTTT. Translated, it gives CASSRTVTRGRGTDTQYF.

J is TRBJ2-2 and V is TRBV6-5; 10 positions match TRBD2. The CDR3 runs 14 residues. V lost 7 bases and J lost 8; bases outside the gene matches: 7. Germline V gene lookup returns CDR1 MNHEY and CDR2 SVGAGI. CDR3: CASTPSGGTGELFF. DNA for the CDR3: TGTGCCAGCACGCCTAGCGGGGGTACTGGGGAGCTGTTTTTT.

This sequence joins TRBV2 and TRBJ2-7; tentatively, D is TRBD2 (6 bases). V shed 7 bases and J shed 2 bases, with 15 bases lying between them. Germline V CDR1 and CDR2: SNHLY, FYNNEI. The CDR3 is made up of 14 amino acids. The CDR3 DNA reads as TGTGCCAGCAACGGCTGGGGGACTCCCTACGAGCAGTACTTC. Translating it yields CASNGWGTPYEQYF.

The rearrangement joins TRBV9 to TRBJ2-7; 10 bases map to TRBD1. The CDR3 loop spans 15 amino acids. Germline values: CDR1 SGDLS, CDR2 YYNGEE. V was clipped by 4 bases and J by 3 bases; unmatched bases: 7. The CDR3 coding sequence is TGTGCCAGCAGCCAAGGGACAGGGGACGGCTACGAGCAGTACTTC. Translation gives CASSQGTGDGYEQYF.

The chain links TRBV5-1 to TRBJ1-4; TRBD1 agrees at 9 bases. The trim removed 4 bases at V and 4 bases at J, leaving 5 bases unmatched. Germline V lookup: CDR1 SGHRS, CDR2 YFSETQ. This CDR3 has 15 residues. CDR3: CASSIMTGGNEKLFF. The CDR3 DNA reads TGCGCCAGCAGCATTATGACAGGGGGTAATGAAAAACTGTTTTTT.

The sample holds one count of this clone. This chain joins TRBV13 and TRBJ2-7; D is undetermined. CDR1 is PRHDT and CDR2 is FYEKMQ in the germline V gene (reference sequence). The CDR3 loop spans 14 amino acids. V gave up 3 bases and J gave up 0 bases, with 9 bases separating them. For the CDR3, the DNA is TGTGCCAGCAGCTTCAGATTAAGCTCCTACGAGCAGTACTTC. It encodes CASSFRLSSYEQYF.

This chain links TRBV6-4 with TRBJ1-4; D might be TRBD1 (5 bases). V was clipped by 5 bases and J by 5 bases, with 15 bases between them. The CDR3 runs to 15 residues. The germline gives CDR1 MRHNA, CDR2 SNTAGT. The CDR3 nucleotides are TGTGCCAGCAGTCCTCAGGGCGGCTCGAATGAAAAACTGTTTTTT. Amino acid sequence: CASSPQGGSNEKLFF.

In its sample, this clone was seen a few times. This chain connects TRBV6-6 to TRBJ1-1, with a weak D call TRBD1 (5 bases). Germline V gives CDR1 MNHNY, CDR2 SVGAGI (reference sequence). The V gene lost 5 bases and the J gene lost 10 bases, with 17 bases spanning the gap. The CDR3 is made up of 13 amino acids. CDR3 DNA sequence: TGTGCCAGCAGTAGTCTTTTGGGGGGTCCAGCTTTCTTT. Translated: CASSSLLGGPAFF.

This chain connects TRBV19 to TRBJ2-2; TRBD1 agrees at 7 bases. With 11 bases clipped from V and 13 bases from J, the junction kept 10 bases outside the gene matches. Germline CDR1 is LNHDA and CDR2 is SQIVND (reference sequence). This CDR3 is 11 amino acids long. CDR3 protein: CAAQGQWRLFF. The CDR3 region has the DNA TGTGCCGCCCAGGGACAGTGGCGGCTGTTTTTT.

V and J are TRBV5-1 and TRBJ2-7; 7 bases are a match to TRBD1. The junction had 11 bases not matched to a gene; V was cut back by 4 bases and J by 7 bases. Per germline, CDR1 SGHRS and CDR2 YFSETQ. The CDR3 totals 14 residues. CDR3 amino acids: CASSVTAGGDEQYF. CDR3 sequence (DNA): TGCGCCAGCAGCGTCACCGCAGGGGGAGATGAGCAGTACTTC. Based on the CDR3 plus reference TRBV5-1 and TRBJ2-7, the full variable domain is KAGVTQTPRYLIKTRGQQVTLSCSPISGHRSVSWYQQTPGQGLQFLFEYFSETQRNKGNFPGRFSGRQFSNSRSEMNVSTLELGDSALYLCASSVTAGGDEQYFGPGTRLTVT.

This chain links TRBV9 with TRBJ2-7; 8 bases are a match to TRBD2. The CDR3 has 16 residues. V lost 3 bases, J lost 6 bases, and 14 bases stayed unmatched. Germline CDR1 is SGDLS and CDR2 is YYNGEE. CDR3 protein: CASSALNSGTSSEQYF. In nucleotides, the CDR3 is TGTGCCAGCAGCGCTCTAAACTCCGGGACTAGTAGCGAGCAGTACTTC.

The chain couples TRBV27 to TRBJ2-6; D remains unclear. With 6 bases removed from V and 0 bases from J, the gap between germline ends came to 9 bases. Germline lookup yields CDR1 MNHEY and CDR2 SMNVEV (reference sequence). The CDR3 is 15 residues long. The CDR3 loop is CASRQLYSGANVLTF. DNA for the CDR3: TGTGCCAGCAGGCAACTGTACTCTGGGGCCAACGTCCTGACTTTC.